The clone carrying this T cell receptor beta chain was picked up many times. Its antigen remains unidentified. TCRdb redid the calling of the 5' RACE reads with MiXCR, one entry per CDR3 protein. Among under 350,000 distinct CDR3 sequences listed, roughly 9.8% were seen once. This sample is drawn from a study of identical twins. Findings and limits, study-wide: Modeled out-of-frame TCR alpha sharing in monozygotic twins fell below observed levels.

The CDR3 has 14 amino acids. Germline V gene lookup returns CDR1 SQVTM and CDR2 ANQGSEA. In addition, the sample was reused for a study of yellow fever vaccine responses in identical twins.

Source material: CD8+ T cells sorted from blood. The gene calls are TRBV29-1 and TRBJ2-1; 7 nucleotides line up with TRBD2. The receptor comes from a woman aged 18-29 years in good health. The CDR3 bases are TGCATCGCATGGGGGGGGGGCTCCTACAATGAGCAGTTCTTC. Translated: CIAWGGGSYNEQFF.